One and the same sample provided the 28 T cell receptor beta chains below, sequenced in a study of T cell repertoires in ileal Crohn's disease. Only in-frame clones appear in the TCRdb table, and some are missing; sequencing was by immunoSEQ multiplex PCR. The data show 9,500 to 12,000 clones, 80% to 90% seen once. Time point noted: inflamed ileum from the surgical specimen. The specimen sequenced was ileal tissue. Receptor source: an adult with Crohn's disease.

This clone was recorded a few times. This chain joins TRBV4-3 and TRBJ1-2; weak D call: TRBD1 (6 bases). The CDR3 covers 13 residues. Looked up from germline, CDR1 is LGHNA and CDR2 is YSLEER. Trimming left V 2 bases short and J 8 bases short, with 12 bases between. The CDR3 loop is CASSQQGHTGYTF. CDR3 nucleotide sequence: TGCGCCAGCAGCCAACAGGGGCACACGGGCTACACCTTC.

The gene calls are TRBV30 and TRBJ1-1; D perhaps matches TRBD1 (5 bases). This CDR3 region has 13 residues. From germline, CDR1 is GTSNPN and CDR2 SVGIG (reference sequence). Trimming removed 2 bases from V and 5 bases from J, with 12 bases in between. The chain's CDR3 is CAWSRWGGTEAFF. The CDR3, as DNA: TGTGCCTGGAGTCGATGGGGGGGGACTGAAGCTTTCTTT.

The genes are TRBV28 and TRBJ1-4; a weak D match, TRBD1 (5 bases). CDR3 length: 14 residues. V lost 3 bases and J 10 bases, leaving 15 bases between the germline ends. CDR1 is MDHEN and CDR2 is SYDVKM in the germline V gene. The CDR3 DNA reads TGTGCCAGCAGTTTTAGGAGGACACACCTAAAACTGTTTTTT. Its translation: CASSFRRTHLKLFF. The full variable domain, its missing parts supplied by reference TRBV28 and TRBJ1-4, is DVKVTQSSRYLVKRTGEKVFLECVQDMDHENMFWYRQDPGLGLRLIYFSYDVKMKEKGDIPEGYSVSREKKERFSLILESASTNQTSMYLCASSFRRTHLKLFFGSGTQLSVL.

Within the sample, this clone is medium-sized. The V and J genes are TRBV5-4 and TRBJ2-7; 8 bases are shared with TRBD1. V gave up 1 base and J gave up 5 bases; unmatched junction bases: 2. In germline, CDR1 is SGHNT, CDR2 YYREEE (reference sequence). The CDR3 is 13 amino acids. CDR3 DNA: TGTGCCAGCAGCTTGCAGGGGGCGAACGAGCAGTACTTC. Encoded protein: CASSLQGANEQYF.

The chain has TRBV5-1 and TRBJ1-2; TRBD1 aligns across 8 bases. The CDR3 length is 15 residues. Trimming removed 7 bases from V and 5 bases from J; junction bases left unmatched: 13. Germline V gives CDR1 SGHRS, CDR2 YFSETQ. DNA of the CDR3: TGCGCCAGCGGCGACAGGGGAATCTTAGGATATGGCTACACCTTC. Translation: CASGDRGILGYGYTF. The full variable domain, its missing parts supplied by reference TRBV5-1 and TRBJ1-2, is KAGVTQTPRYLIKTRGQQVTLSCSPISGHRSVSWYQQTPGQGLQFLFEYFSETQRNKGNFPGRFSGRQFSNSRSEMNVSTLELGDSALYLCASGDRGILGYGYTFGSGTRLTVV.

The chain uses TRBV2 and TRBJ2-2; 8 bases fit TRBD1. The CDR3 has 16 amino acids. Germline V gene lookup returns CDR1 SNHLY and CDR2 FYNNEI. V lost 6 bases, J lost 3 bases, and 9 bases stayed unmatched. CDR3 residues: CASRGGQGPYTGELFF. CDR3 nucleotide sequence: TGTGCCAGCAGAGGCGGACAGGGCCCTTACACCGGGGAGCTGTTTTTT.

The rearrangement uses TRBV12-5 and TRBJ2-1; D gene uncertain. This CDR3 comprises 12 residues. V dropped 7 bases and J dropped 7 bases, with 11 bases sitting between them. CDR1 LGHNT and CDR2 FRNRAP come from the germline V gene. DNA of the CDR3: TGTGCTAGTGCTGGGGTCCAGAATGAGCAGTTCTTC. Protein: CASAGVQNEQFF.

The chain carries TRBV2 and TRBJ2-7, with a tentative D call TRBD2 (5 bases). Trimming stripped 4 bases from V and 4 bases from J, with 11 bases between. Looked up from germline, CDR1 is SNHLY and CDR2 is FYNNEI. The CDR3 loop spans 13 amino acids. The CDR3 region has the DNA TGTGCCAGCAGTGTTGAGCGAGGGTACGAGCAGTACTTC. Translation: CASSVERGYEQYF.

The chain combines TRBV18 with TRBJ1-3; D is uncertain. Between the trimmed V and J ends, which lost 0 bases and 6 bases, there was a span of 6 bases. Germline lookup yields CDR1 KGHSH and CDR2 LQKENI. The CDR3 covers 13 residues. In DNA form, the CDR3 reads TGTGCCAGCTCACCACCGACCGAAAACACCATATATTTT. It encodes CASSPPTENTIYF.

CDR3 protein: CASSSTGVREAFF. The CDR3 nucleotides are TGTGCCAGCAGTTCCACAGGGGTCAGGGAAGCTTTCTTT. The V and J genes are TRBV7-9 and TRBJ1-1; 7 nucleotides agree with TRBD1. Looked up from germline, CDR1 is SEHNR and CDR2 is FQNEAQ (reference sequence). The CDR3 is 13 residues long. V shed 6 bases and J 8 bases; nucleotides not matched to a gene: 9.

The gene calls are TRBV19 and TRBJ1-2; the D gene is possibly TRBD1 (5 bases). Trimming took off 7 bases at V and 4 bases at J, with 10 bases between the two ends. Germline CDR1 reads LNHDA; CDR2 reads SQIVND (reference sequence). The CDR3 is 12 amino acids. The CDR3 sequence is CASKRQTYGYTF. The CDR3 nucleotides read TGTGCCAGTAAGCGACAGACCTATGGCTACACCTTC.

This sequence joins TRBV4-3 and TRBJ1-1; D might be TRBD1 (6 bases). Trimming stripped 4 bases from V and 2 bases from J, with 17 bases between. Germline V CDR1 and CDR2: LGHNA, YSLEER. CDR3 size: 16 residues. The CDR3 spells CASSRHLQGTNTEAFF. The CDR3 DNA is TGCGCCAGCAGCCGCCACCTACAGGGAACAAACACTGAAGCTTTCTTT.

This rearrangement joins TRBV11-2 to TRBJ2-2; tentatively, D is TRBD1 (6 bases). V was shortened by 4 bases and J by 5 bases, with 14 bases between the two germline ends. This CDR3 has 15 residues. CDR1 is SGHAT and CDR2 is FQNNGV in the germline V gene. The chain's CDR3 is CASSSRDIRTGELFF. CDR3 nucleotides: TGTGCCAGCAGCTCTAGGGACATACGAACCGGGGAGCTGTTTTTT.

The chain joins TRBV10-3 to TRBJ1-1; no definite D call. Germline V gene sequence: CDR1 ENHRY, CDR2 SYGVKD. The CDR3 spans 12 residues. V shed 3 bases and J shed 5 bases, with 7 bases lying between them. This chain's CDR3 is CAISERETEAFF. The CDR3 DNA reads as TGTGCCATCAGTGAAAGGGAAACTGAAGCTTTCTTT.

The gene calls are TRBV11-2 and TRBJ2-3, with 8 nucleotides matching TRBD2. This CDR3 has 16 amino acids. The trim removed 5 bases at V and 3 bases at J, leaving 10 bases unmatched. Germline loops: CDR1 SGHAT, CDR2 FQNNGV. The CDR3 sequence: CASSRIGTSPTDTQYF. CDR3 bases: TGTGCCAGCAGCCGAATCGGGACTAGTCCGACAGATACGCAGTATTTT.

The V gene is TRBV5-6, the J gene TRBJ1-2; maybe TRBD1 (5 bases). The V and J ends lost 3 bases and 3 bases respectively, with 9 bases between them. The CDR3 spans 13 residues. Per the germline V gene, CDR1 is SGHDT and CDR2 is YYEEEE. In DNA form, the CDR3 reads TGTGCCAGCAGCTACACAGGAGACTATGGCTACACCTTC. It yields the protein CASSYTGDYGYTF.

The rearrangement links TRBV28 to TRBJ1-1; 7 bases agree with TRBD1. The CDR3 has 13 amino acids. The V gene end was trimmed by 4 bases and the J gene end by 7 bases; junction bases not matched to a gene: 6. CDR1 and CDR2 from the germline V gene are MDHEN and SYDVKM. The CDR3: CASSSSGQIEAFF. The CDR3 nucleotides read TGTGCCAGCAGTTCCTCGGGACAGATTGAAGCTTTCTTT.

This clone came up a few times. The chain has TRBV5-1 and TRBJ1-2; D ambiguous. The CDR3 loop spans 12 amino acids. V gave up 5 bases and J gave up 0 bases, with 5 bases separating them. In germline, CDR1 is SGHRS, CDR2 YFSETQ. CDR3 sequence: CASSAANYGYTF. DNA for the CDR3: TGCGCCAGCAGTGCAGCTAACTATGGCTACACCTTC.

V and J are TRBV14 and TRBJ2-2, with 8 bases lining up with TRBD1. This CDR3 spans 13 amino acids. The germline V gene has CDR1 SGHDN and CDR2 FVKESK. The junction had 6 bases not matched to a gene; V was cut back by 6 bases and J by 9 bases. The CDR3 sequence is CASSYRGSRELFF. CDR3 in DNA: TGTGCCAGCAGTTACAGGGGGAGCCGGGAGCTGTTTTTT.

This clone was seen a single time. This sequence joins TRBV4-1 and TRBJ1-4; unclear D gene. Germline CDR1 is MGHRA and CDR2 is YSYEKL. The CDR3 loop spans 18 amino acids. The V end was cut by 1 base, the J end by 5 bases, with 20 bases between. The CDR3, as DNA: TGCGCCAGCAGCCAAGGATCGCAGGCTTCACTATTGAATGAAAAACTGTTTTTT. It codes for CASSQGSQASLLNEKLFF.

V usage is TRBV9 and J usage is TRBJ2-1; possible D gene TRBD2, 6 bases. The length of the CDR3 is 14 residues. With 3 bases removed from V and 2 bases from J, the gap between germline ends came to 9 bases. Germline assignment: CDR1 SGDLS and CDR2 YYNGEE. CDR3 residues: CASSATSTYNEQFF. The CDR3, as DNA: TGTGCCAGCAGCGCGACTAGTACCTACAATGAGCAGTTCTTC.

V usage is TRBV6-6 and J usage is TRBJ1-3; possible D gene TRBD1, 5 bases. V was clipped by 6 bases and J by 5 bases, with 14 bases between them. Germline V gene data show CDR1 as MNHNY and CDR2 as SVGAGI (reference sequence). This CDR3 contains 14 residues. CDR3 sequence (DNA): TGTGCCAGCAGCATGGGACCGACCAGAAACACCATATATTTT. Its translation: CASSMGPTRNTIYF.

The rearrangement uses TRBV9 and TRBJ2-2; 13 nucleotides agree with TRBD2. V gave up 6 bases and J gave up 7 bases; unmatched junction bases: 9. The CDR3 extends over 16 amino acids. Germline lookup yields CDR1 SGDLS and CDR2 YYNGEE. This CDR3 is CASNTGTSGMRGELFF. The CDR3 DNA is TGTGCCAGCAACACAGGGACTAGCGGGATGCGCGGGGAGCTGTTTTTT.

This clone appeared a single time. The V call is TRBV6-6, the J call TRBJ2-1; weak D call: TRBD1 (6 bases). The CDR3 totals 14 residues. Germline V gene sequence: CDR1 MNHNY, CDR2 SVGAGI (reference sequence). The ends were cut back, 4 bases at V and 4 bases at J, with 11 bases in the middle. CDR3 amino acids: CASSFGQLYNEQFF. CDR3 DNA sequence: TGTGCCAGCAGTTTCGGACAGCTTTACAATGAGCAGTTCTTC.

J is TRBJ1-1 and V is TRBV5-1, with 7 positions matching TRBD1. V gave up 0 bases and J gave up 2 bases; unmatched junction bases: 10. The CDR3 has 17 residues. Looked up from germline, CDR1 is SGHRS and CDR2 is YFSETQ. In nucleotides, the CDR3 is TGCGCCAGCAGCTTGGAAGGGAGACAGGGCCCCAACACTGAAGCTTTCTTT. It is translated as CASSLEGRQGPNTEAFF. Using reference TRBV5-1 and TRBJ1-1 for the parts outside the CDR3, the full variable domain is KAGVTQTPRYLIKTRGQQVTLSCSPISGHRSVSWYQQTPGQGLQFLFEYFSETQRNKGNFPGRFSGRQFSNSRSEMNVSTLELGDSALYLCASSLEGRQGPNTEAFFGQGTRLTVV.

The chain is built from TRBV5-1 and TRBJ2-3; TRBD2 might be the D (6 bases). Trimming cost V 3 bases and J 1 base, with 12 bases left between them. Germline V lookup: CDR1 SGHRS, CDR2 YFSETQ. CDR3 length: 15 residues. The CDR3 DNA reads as TGCGCCAGCAGCTGGGGGGAGCGGGGCACAGATACGCAGTATTTT. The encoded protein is CASSWGERGTDTQYF.

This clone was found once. CDR3 in DNA: TGCGCCAGCAGTCGACAGGGTTCGAACACTGAAGCTTTCTTT. It specifies CASSRQGSNTEAFF. This chain links TRBV10-2 with TRBJ1-1, with 7 bases that match TRBD1. The CDR3 is made up of 14 amino acids. With V trimmed by 5 bases and J by 1 base, 4 bases remained unmatched. From germline, CDR1 is WSHSY and CDR2 SAAADI.

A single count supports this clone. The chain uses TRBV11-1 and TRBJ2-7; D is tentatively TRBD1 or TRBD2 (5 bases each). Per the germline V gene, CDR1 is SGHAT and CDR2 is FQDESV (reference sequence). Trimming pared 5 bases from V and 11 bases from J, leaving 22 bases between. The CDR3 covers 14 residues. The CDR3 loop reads CASSPIRDPWSKYF. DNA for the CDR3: TGTGCCAGCAGCCCAATTCGGGACCCTTGGTCGAAGTACTTC.